This is a list of T cell receptor beta chains from one sample in a study of CD8 T cell repertoires and HIV-1 epitope variants. Here immunoSEQ multiplex PCR was the method, and the copy in TCRdb shows in-frame clones only, minus some. The table shows approximately 2,800 clones, with roughly 66% occurring only once. Antigens of these TCRs are unknown. The sequenced material came from cultured CD8+ T cells derived from PBMCs. The receptors were sampled from a male donor with HIV. CDR3s include the opening cysteine and the closing phenylalanine or tryptophan. The D gene is left open where the match is weak. Clone size is shown for a subset of rows, as once, few, many or a class of expanded clone.

d_gene,v_gene,j_gene,abundance,CDR3aa,CDR3nt
-,TRBV4-1,TRBJ2-7,-,CASSPDPGYEQYF,TGCGCCAGCAGCCCGGATCCGGGCTACGAGCAGTACTTC
-,TRBV5-1,TRBJ2-1,-,CASSLGVYNEQFF,TGCGCCAGCAGCTTGGGTGTCTACAATGAGCAGTTCTTC
-,TRBV6-5,TRBJ2-7,-,CASSYYSESPVEQYF,TGTGCCAGCAGTTACTACAGCGAATCACCAGTCGAGCAGTACTTC
-,TRBV10-3,TRBJ2-3,-,CAIRDKEGPSTDTQYF,TGTGCCATCAGGGATAAGGAGGGGCCCAGCACAGATACGCAGTATTTT
-,TRBV28,TRBJ2-6,-,CASSGYLQLSGANVLTF,TGTGCCAGCAGCGGATATTTGCAGCTCTCTGGGGCCAACGTCCTGACTTTC
TRBD2,TRBV5-8,TRBJ2-3,few,CASSPTSGVATDTQYF,TGTGCCAGCAGCCCTACTAGCGGGGTCGCCACAGATACGCAGTATTTT
-,TRBV19,TRBJ1-1,-,CASSIDVTGTMNTEAFF,TGTGCCAGTAGTATAGACGTTACCGGGACAATGAACACTGAAGCTTTCTTT
-,TRBV7-9,TRBJ2-7,-,CASSSPQGTEQYF,TGTGCCAGCAGCTCCCCCCAGGGTACCGAGCAGTACTTC
TRBD1,TRBV2,TRBJ2-3,-,CASSEVTRGDTQYF,TGTGCCAGCAGTGAAGTAACCAGGGGGGATACGCAGTATTTT
-,TRBV7-6,TRBJ1-2,-,CASSGYVREDYGYTF,TGTGCCAGCAGCGGATATGTCAGGGAGGACTATGGCTACACCTTC
-,TRBV28,TRBJ2-1,once,CASRRGDEQFF,TGTGCCAGCAGGCGGGGAGACGAGCAGTTCTTC
TRBD1,TRBV5-4,TRBJ2-1,-,CASSLTGVGEQFF,TGTGCCAGCAGCCTTACAGGGGTGGGAGAGCAGTTCTTC
-,TRBV2,TRBJ2-6,-,CASSVEHGSGANVLTF,TGTGCCAGCAGTGTAGAACACGGGTCTGGGGCCAACGTCCTGACTTTC
-,TRBV7-1,TRBJ2-6,-,CASSVIRRGQSRANVLTF,TGTGCCAGCAGCGTCATCAGACGAGGACAAAGTCGGGCCAACGTCCTGACTTTC
-,TRBV5-1,TRBJ1-2,-,CASSPLSASLGGYTF,TGCGCCAGCAGCCCCCTTAGCGCGTCCCTTGGTGGCTACACCTTC
-,TRBV27,TRBJ2-7,-,CASSLSEGTVSYEQYF,TGTGCCAGCAGTTTATCGGAGGGGACTGTATCCTACGAGCAGTACTTC
-,TRBV28,TRBJ2-3,-,CASSLIGDTDTQYF,TGTGCCAGCAGTTTGATAGGGGACACAGATACGCAGTATTTT